The 6 T cell receptor beta chains below were found in one sample sequenced in a study of T-cell memory formation after mild COVID-19. Via MiXCR, TCRdb re-called the 5' RACE reads, giving one row per CDR3 protein. The sample shows 300,000 to 400,000 distinct CDR3 sequences, roughly 13% of them seen only once. Sequencing was performed on PBMCs or a T cell subset sorted from them (not recorded which). These receptors all stem from a man in his late teens or twenties who had mild COVID-19 (a few samples of this study predate the infection). Cell type and time point are not known.

This chain uses TRBV27 with TRBJ2-1; D not certain. The CDR3 contains 15 residues. Trimming removed 3 bases at V and 8 bases at J, with 17 bases between. Per germline, CDR1 MNHEY and CDR2 SMNVEV (reference sequence). CDR3 sequence: CASSLSWHTRDEQFF. CDR3 coding DNA: TGTGCCAGCAGTTTGTCTTGGCATACCCGCGATGAGCAGTTCTTC.

This clonotype was seen many times. The chain couples TRBV4-3 to TRBJ2-5; no firm D call. Between the trimmed V and J ends, which lost 1 base and 5 bases, there was a span of 14 bases. The CDR3 is 15 residues long. Per the germline V gene, CDR1 is LGHNA and CDR2 is YSLEER. CDR3 residues: CASSQVSSDQETQYF. CDR3 coding DNA: TGCGCCAGCAGCCAAGTGTCGAGCGATCAGGAGACCCAGTACTTC.

This clonotype was counted a few times. The rearrangement joins TRBV4-1 to TRBJ1-4; weak D call: TRBD1 (6 bases). Trimming removed 3 bases at V and 2 bases at J, with 16 bases between. CDR3 length equals 17 residues. CDR1 is MGHRA and CDR2 is YSYEKL in the germline V gene. The CDR3 reads CASSHANRVKTNEKLFF. As DNA, the CDR3 is TGCGCCAGCAGCCATGCGAACAGGGTCAAGACTAATGAAAAACTGTTTTTT.

This clonotype appeared many times. The chain employs TRBV5-5 and TRBJ2-7; 9 nucleotides line up with TRBD2. The CDR3 has 15 amino acids. Germline V CDR1 and CDR2: SGHKS, YYEKEE (reference sequence). V gave up 7 bases and J gave up 4 bases; unmatched junction bases: 12. CDR3 DNA sequence: TGTGCCAGCGAAAGGACTAGCGCCGAAAAATACGAGCAGTACTTC. It encodes CASERTSAEKYEQYF.

This clonotype came up many times. The chain is built from TRBV5-1 and TRBJ2-2; D unresolved. V dropped 0 bases and J dropped 1 base, with 7 bases sitting between them. CDR1 is SGHRS, CDR2 YFSETQ, per germline. This CDR3 comprises 15 residues. The CDR3 loop is CASSLEAGNTGELFF. The DNA of the CDR3 is TGCGCCAGCAGCTTGGAGGCTGGGAACACCGGGGAGCTGTTTTTT.

The chain uses TRBV5-6 and TRBJ1-1; D remains ambiguous. Germline CDR1 and CDR2: SGHDT and YYEEEE. The CDR3 has 15 amino acids. V was trimmed by 1 base and J by 1 base, leaving 11 bases between them. The CDR3 loop reads CASSLKGRANTEAFF. The CDR3 DNA follows: TGTGCCAGCAGCTTGAAAGGCAGAGCGAACACTGAAGCTTTCTTT.